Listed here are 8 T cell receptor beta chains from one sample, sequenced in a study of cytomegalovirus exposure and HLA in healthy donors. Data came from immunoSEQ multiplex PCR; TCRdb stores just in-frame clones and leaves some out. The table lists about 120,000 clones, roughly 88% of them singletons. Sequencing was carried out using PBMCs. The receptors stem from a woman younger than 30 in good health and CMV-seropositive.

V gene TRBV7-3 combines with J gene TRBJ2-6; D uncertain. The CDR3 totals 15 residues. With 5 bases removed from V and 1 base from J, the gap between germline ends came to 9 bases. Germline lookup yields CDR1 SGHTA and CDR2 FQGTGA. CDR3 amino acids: CASSLHRSGANVLTF. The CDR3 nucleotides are TGTGCCAGCAGCCTCCATCGGTCTGGGGCCAACGTCCTGACTTTC.

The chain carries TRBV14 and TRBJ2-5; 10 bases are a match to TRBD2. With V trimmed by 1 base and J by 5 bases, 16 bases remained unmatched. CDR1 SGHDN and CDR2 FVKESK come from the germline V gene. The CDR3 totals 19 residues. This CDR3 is CASSQGRLGSGRAKETQYF. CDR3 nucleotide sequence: TGTGCCAGCAGCCAAGGCCGCCTCGGGAGCGGGAGGGCCAAGGAGACCCAGTACTTC.

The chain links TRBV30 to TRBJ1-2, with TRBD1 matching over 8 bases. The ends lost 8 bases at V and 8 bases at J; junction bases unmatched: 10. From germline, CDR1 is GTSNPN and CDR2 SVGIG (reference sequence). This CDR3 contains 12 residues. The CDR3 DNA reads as TGTGCCAACCGACAGGGGCGTGGCGGCTACACCTTC. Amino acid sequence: CANRQGRGGYTF.

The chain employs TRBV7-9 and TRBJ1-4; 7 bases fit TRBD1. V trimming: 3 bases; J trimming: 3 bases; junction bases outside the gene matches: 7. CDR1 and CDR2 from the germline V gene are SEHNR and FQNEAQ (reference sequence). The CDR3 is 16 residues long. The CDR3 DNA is TGTGCCAGCAGCTTTAGAACAGGGGTAGCTAATGAAAAACTGTTTTTT. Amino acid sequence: CASSFRTGVANEKLFF.

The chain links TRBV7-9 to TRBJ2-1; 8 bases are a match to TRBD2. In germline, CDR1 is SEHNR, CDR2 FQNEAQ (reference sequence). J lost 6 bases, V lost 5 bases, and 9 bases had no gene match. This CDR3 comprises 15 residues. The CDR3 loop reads CASSPPGLGVNEQFF. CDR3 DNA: TGTGCCAGCAGCCCCCCGGGACTAGGCGTCAATGAGCAGTTCTTC. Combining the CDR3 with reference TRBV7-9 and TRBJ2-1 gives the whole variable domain DTGVSQNPRHKITKRGQNVTFRCDPISEHNRLYWYRQTLGQGPEFLTYFQNEAQLEKSRLLSDRFSAERPKGSFSTLEIQRTEQGDSAMYLCASSPPGLGVNEQFFGPGTRLTVL.

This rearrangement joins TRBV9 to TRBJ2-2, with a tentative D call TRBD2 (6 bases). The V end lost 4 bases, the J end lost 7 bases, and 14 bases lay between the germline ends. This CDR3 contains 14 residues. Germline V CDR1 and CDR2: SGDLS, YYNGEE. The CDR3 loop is CASSPSGVGGELFF. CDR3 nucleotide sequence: TGTGCCAGCAGCCCCTCGGGGGTCGGCGGGGAGCTGTTTTTT.

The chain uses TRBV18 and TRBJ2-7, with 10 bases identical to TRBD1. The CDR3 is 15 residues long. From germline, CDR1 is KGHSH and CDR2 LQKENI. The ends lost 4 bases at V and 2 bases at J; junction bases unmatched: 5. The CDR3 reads CASSLGTGEPYEQYF. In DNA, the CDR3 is TGTGCCAGCTCACTCGGGACAGGGGAACCCTACGAGCAGTACTTC.

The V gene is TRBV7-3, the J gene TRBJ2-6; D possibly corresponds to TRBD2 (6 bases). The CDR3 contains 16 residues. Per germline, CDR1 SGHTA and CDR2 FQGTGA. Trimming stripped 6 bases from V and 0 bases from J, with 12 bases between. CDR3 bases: TGTGCCAGCAGTATCAACGGGGGCTCTGGGGCCAACGTCCTGACTTTC. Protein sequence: CASSINGGSGANVLTF.